Following are 27 T cell receptor beta chains from one sample sequenced in a study of shared T cell receptors in the human thymus. Clones were sequenced by immunoSEQ multiplex PCR, and TCRdb holds only the in-frame ones, with some missing. Of under 700,000 clones listed, roughly 74% are singletons. These data are also associated with another study on human thymus T cells.

The sequencing input was thymocytes. Source of these receptors: a boy under three years old with a congenital heart defect.

The gene calls are TRBV5-1 and TRBJ1-3, with D tentatively TRBD1 (6 bases). V was trimmed by 3 bases and J by 0 bases, leaving 10 bases between them. Germline CDR1 SGHRS, CDR2 YFSETQ. The CDR3 consists of 15 residues. The DNA of the CDR3 is TGCGCCAGCAGCTCCGACAGGTCCTCTGGAAACACCATATATTTT. Protein: CASSSDRSSGNTIYF.

This sequence joins TRBV27 and TRBJ2-7; TRBD1 matches at 9 bases. The CDR3 runs 15 residues. Germline V gene sequence: CDR1 MNHEY, CDR2 SMNVEV (reference sequence). V lost 8 bases, J lost 1 base, and 9 bases stayed unmatched. CDR3: CASQPGQGLSYEQYF. The CDR3 DNA sequence: TGTGCCAGCCAACCGGGACAGGGACTATCCTACGAGCAGTACTTC.

This rearrangement joins TRBV25-1 to TRBJ2-3, with TRBD2 identical over 12 bases. This CDR3 region has 16 residues. The J segment lost 5 bases and the V segment lost 4 bases, leaving 7 bases of the junction unmatched. Germline CDR1 MGHDK, CDR2 SYGVNS. Here the CDR3 reads CASSGLAGGRLDTQYF. CDR3 bases: TGTGCCAGCAGTGGCCTAGCGGGAGGGCGTCTAGATACGCAGTATTTT.

The chain recombines TRBV30 with TRBJ2-5; a possible D gene is TRBD1 (5 bases). The J call may be wrong; the DNA end is better matched by TRBJ2-7. This CDR3 region has 14 residues. The V gene's germline CDR1 is GTSNPN and CDR2 SVGIG (reference sequence). This CDR3 is CAWSVPDSHYEQYF. CDR3 sequence (DNA): TGTGCCTGGAGTGTACCCGACAGCCACTACGAGCAGTACTTC.

The rearrangement joins TRBV15 to TRBJ2-1, with TRBD2 as a possible D gene (5 bases). The V and J ends lost 1 base and 7 bases respectively, with 23 bases between them. The germline gives CDR1 LNHNV, CDR2 YYDKDF (reference sequence). CDR3 length equals 18 residues. CDR3 in DNA: TGTGCCACCAGCAGAGGGGTTTTAGCGCGCCCTGGTGTGAATGAGCAGTTCTTC. Protein sequence: CATSRGVLARPGVNEQFF. Filled out from reference TRBV15 and TRBJ2-1, the complete variable domain reads DAMVIQNPRYQVTQFGKPVTLSCSQTLNHNVMYWYQQKSSQAPKLLFHYYDKDFNNEADTPDNFQSRRPNTSFCFLDIRSPGLGDTAMYLCATSRGVLARPGVNEQFFGPGTRLTVL.

The chain combines TRBV7-6 with TRBJ1-1, with D possibly TRBD1 on 5 matching bases. CDR1 SGHVS and CDR2 FNYEAQ come from the germline V gene. The CDR3 runs 14 residues. The V gene lost 5 bases and the J gene lost 4 bases, with 14 bases spanning the gap. The DNA for the CDR3 is TGTGCCAGCAGCCCAGAGGAGGGGATCACTGAAGCTTTCTTT. Protein: CASSPEEGITEAFF.

This sequence joins TRBV18 and TRBJ2-7, with D unclear. The CDR3 totals 13 residues. Germline loops: CDR1 KGHSH, CDR2 LQKENI. V was clipped by 4 bases and J by 7 bases, with 14 bases between them. The DNA for the CDR3 is TGTGCCAGCTCACTGGTACTTGAGGATGAGCAGTACTTC. Its translation: CASSLVLEDEQYF.

This chain uses TRBV14 with TRBJ1-3; no clear D. With 2 bases removed from V and 0 bases from J, the gap between germline ends came to 11 bases. Germline V gives CDR1 SGHDN, CDR2 FVKESK. The CDR3 is 16 amino acids. The CDR3 DNA reads TGTGCCAGCAGCCAACTCGTGGGAGGCTCTGGAAACACCATATATTTT. Translation gives CASSQLVGGSGNTIYF.

The table lists this clone with a few counts. The rearrangement uses TRBV19 and TRBJ2-3; maybe TRBD2 (6 bases). The CDR3 has 16 residues. The V gene lost 3 bases and the J gene lost 2 bases, with 15 bases spanning the gap. The germline gives CDR1 LNHDA, CDR2 SQIVND (reference sequence). In nucleotides, the CDR3 is TGTGCCAGTAGTATTATCGGCGGGAAAGCCACAGATACGCAGTATTTT. Translated: CASSIIGGKATDTQYF.

The count of this clone is one. The chain carries TRBV5-4 and TRBJ1-1, with 10 bases lining up with TRBD1. Per the germline V gene, CDR1 is SGHNT and CDR2 is YYREEE (reference sequence). CDR3 length: 16 amino acids. Trimming cost V 3 bases and J 2 bases; bases outside gene matches: 7. The CDR3 loop is CASSSRTGGSNTEAFF. CDR3 nucleotide sequence: TGTGCCAGCAGCTCCCGGACAGGGGGAAGTAACACTGAAGCTTTCTTT. The complete variable domain, with remaining parts taken from reference TRBV5-4 and TRBJ1-1, reads ETGVTQSPTHLIKTRGQQVTLRCSSQSGHNTVSWYQQALGQGPQFIFQYYREEENGRGNFPPRFSGLQFPNYSSELNVNALELDDSALYLCASSSRTGGSNTEAFFGQGTRLTVV.

This rearrangement joins TRBV27 to TRBJ2-1; 7 bases map to TRBD2. The germline V gene encodes CDR1 MNHEY and CDR2 SMNVEV (reference sequence). Trimming removed 0 bases from V and 2 bases from J; junction bases left unmatched: 13. This CDR3 spans 19 amino acids. CDR3 protein: CASSLSLTPSGLTYNEQFF. CDR3 sequence (DNA): TGTGCCAGCAGTTTATCGCTGACTCCTAGCGGCCTTACCTACAATGAGCAGTTCTTC.

This clone was seen a few times. V usage is TRBV23-1 and J usage is TRBJ2-7, with D uncertain. TRBV23-1 is flagged as an ORF with uncertain function. The CDR3 contains 16 residues. The V end lost 3 bases, the J end lost 7 bases, and 22 bases lay between the germline ends. CDR3 protein: CASSHPPGLRHGEQYF. DNA of the CDR3: TGCGCCAGCAGTCATCCCCCCGGTTTGCGGCACGGGGAGCAGTACTTC.

The gene calls are TRBV5-8 and TRBJ2-5; TRBD2 agrees at 8 bases. The CDR3 loop spans 16 amino acids. The trim removed 1 base at V and 3 bases at J, leaving 8 bases unmatched. Germline V gene sequence: CDR1 SGHTS, CDR2 YDEGEE. CDR3 coding DNA: TGTGCCAGCAGCTTGACCGGCGGGAGGCCCAAAGAGACCCAGTACTTC. Encoded protein: CASSLTGGRPKETQYF.

This clone was counted a few times. The chain carries TRBV19 and TRBJ1-1; D might be TRBD1 (5 bases). This CDR3 contains 14 residues. Per the germline V gene, CDR1 is LNHDA and CDR2 is SQIVND (reference sequence). The ends were cut back, 3 bases at V and 8 bases at J, with 16 bases in the middle. The CDR3 reads CASSMAKPQGEAFF. The CDR3 DNA is TGTGCCAGTAGTATGGCGAAACCCCAGGGAGAAGCTTTCTTT.

The chain couples TRBV6-5 to TRBJ2-5; no firm D call. The length of the CDR3 is 14 residues. Deletions cut 4 bases from V and 0 bases from J, with 9 bases between. Germline values: CDR1 MNHEY, CDR2 SVGAGI. The CDR3 here is CASSSADHQETQYF. For the CDR3, the DNA is TGTGCCAGCAGTTCCGCAGATCACCAAGAGACCCAGTACTTC.

The CDR3 coding sequence is TGTGCCAGCAGCTTGGCGGGAGGGCAATTCTCTGGGGCCAACGTCCTGACTTTC. Translated, it gives CASSLAGGQFSGANVLTF. This chain joins TRBV7-6 and TRBJ2-6; 9 bases align to TRBD2. This CDR3 spans 18 amino acids. In germline, CDR1 is SGHVS, CDR2 FNYEAQ. The junction had 6 bases not matched to a gene; V was cut back by 3 bases and J by 0 bases.

The chain uses TRBV11-2 and TRBJ2-5; 10 nucleotides line up with TRBD2. In germline, CDR1 is SGHAT, CDR2 FQNNGV. The junction had 11 bases not matched to a gene; V was cut back by 5 bases and J by 2 bases. The CDR3 is made up of 17 amino acids. CDR3 sequence (DNA): TGTGCCAGCAGCCAAGACTGGGTAGCGGGAGGTCAAGAGACCCAGTACTTC. This encodes CASSQDWVAGGQETQYF.

This chain links TRBV9 with TRBJ2-3, with 9 bases fitting TRBD2. Germline V CDR1 and CDR2: SGDLS, YYNGEE. The CDR3 runs 17 residues. The V and J ends lost 3 bases and 2 bases, in that order; junction bases with no gene match: 10. The CDR3 DNA reads TGTGCCAGCAGCGCAGGTAGCGGGGGAACCTCCACAGATACGCAGTATTTT. It yields the protein CASSAGSGGTSTDTQYF.

The rearrangement joins TRBV7-8 to TRBJ2-7; 9 positions agree with TRBD1. In germline, CDR1 is SGHVS, CDR2 FQNEAQ. The CDR3 runs to 14 residues. V was clipped by 3 bases and J by 6 bases; unmatched bases: 6. CDR3 sequence reads: CASSFKQGAVEQYF. The CDR3 coding sequence is TGTGCCAGCAGCTTTAAACAGGGGGCGGTCGAGCAGTACTTC.

CDR3 residues: CASSTTQGGPYGYTF. The CDR3 coding sequence is TGTGCCAGTAGTACCACCCAAGGGGGACCCTATGGCTACACCTTC. The genes are TRBV19 and TRBJ1-2, with D perhaps TRBD1 (6 bases). The CDR3 length is 15 residues. V lost 4 bases and J 4 bases, leaving 16 bases between the germline ends. Germline V gives CDR1 LNHDA, CDR2 SQIVND (reference sequence).

The chain combines TRBV5-5 with TRBJ2-7; tentatively, D is TRBD2 (6 bases). Germline-derived CDR1 and CDR2 are SGHKS and YYEKEE (reference sequence). V lost 0 bases and J lost 5, with 18 bases in between. This CDR3 region has 16 residues. The CDR3 coding sequence is TGTGCCAGCAGCTTGGATGGGGGGTCTGGTATCCACGAGCAGTACTTC. Translation gives CASSLDGGSGIHEQYF.

V is TRBV10-1 and J is TRBJ2-7; TRBD1 agrees at 12 bases. Germline V CDR1 and CDR2: WNHNN, SYGVQD (reference sequence). V was pared by 9 bases and J by 2 bases, with 11 bases of the junction left unmatched. The CDR3 runs 16 residues. The CDR3 sequence: CARGGTGGDIAYEQYF. In DNA, the CDR3 is TGCGCCAGGGGGGGGACAGGGGGCGATATCGCCTACGAGCAGTACTTC.

V usage is TRBV11-2 and J usage is TRBJ2-2; 8 positions match TRBD2. CDR3 length: 20 residues. Germline V gene data show CDR1 as SGHAT and CDR2 as FQNNGV. The J segment lost 0 bases and the V segment lost 0 bases, leaving 12 bases of the junction unmatched. CDR3 DNA sequence: TGTGCCAGCAGCTTAGATCAGCCACCCCGACTAGCGTCGAACACCGGGGAGCTGTTTTTT. Protein sequence: CASSLDQPPRLASNTGELFF. The full variable domain, completed using reference TRBV11-2 and TRBJ2-2, is EAGVAQSPRYKIIEKRQSVAFWCNPISGHATLYWYQQILGQGPKLLIQFQNNGVVDDSQLPKDRFSAERLKGVDSTLKIQPAKLEDSAVYLCASSLDQPPRLASNTGELFFGEGSRLTVL.

This sequence joins TRBV25-1 and TRBJ1-1, with a weak D call TRBD1 (5 bases). CDR1 and CDR2 (germline): MGHDK, SYGVNS. Trimming took off 5 bases at V and 0 bases at J, with 16 bases between the two ends. The CDR3 runs 16 residues. The CDR3 is CASSFNRTPLNTEAFF. In DNA, the CDR3 is TGTGCCAGCAGTTTCAACCGGACACCTTTGAACACTGAAGCTTTCTTT.

This sequence joins TRBV2 and TRBJ2-3; 10 positions match TRBD2. The CDR3 runs to 16 residues. J was trimmed by 6 bases and V by 2 bases; bases with no gene match: 8. Germline V gives CDR1 SNHLY, CDR2 FYNNEI. CDR3 sequence (DNA): TGTGCCAGCAGTGAAAGGACTAGCGGAGGCGCTGATACGCAGTATTTT. Its protein is CASSERTSGGADTQYF. Looking up the rest from reference TRBV2 and TRBJ2-3 gives the full variable domain: EPEVTQTPSHQVTQMGQEVILRCVPISNHLYFYWYRQILGQKVEFLVSFYNNEISEKSEIFDDQFSVERPDGSNFTLKIRSTKLEDSAMYFCASSERTSGGADTQYFGPGTRLTVL.

The rearrangement links TRBV4-2 to TRBJ2-5; TRBD2 agrees at 11 bases. The CDR3 spans 19 residues. J gave up 0 bases and V 3 bases, and 12 bases lay outside the gene matches. The germline CDR1 and CDR2 sequences are LGHNA and YNFKEQ. CDR3 loop: CASSQPGFSGRGYQETQYF. Written as DNA, the CDR3 is TGTGCCAGCAGCCAGCCCGGGTTTAGCGGGAGGGGGTACCAAGAGACCCAGTACTTC.

The J gene is TRBJ1-5, the V gene TRBV28; 7 bases map to TRBD1. CDR3 size: 18 residues. Looked up from germline, CDR1 is MDHEN and CDR2 is SYDVKM. Trimming cost V 2 bases and J 3 bases; bases outside gene matches: 13. In DNA, the CDR3 is TGTGCCAGCAGTTTAAAGACAGGGAATGTGTGGGTCAATCAGCCCCAGCATTTT. Translation: CASSLKTGNVWVNQPQHF.